This T cell receptor (beta chain) was obtained from a study of early T cells in non-severe SARS-CoV-2 infection. Details on this clonotype: Its specificity is unknown.

Overall study findings and caveats: Anti-spike CD8 responses were favored by VDJdb matching, which missed private and CD4 specificities.

Separate cDNA molecules each had unique molecular identifiers attached to them. TCRdb ran MiXCR on the 5' RACE reads and lists one entry per CDR3 protein. This sample yields more than 80,000 distinct CDR3 sequences, of which 16% are seen a single time; over 0.95% belongs to the top ten. This CDR3 is built from 13 residues. Germline V gene data show CDR1 as MNHEY and CDR2 as SVGEGT. The V and J ends lost 6 bases and 6 bases respectively, with 14 bases between them. What was sequenced was whole blood. The chain uses TRBV6-2 or TRBV6-3 and TRBJ1-2; D is unclear. This TCR came from an adult who was a healthcare worker with PCR-confirmed SARS-CoV-2 infection or an uninfected control (not recorded which). CDR3 sequence (DNA): TGTGCCAGCAGGAAGGACGGAGGGCATGGCTACACCTTC. Its translation is CASRKDGGHGYTF.